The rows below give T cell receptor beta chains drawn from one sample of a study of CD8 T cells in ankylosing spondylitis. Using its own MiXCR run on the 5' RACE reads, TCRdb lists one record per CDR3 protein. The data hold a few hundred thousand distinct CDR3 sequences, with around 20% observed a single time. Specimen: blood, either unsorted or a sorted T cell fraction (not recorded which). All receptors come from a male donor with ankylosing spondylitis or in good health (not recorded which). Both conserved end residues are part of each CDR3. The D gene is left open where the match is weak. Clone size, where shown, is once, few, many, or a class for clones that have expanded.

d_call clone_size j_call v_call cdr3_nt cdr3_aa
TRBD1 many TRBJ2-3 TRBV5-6 TGTGCCAGCAGCCTCACAGGGGTCGCAGATACGCAGTATTTT CASSLTGVADTQYF
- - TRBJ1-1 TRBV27 TGTGCCAGCAGTTGGGGCGACAGGAACACTGAAGCTTTCTTT CASSWGDRNTEAFF
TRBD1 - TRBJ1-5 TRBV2 TGTGCCAGCAGAATGTTGGACAGGGTCGATCAGCCCCAGCATTTT CASRMLDRVDQPQHF
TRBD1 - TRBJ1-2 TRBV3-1 TGTGCCAGCAGCCGAAAGGGGACAGGGTTCTATGGCTACACCTTC CASSRKGTGFYGYTF
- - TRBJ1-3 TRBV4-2 TGTGCCAGCAGCCATGGAGACGGCTCTGGAAACACCATATATTTT CASSHGDGSGNTIYF
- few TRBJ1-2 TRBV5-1 TGCGCCAGCAGCTTGGTTGCGACAGCAACTAACTATGGCTACACCTTC CASSLVATATNYGYTF
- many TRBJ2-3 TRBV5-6 TGTGCCAGCAGCTCCTGGACAAGAACAGATACGCAGTATTTT CASSSWTRTDTQYF
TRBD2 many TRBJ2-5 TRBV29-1 TGCAGCGTCGGGGGGTCGGGGACCCAGTACTTC CSVGGSGTQYF
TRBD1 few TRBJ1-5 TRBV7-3 TGTGCCAGCAGCCCCCGTTGGGACAGGGGCAAGTTGAATCAGCCCCAGCATTTT CASSPRWDRGKLNQPQHF
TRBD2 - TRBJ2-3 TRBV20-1 TGCAGTGCTAGTTTATACAGCGGGAGGCTTACCAGCACAGATACGCAGTATTTT CSASLYSGRLTSTDTQYF
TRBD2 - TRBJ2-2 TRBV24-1 TGTGCCACCAGTGATCCACCAGCGGGGGGCAACACCGGGGAGCTGTTTTTT CATSDPPAGGNTGELFF
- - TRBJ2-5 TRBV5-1 TGCGCCAGCAGCTTGGAGGCCGGATCGATGGAGACCCAGTACTTC CASSLEAGSMETQYF
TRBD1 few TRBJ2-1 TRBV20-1 TGCAGTGCGCTTTCCGGGACAGAGTCCTACAATGAGCAGTTCTTC CSALSGTESYNEQFF
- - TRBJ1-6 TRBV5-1 TGCGCCAGCTCGTCCGGCAGGGGAGACTCACCCCTCCACTTT CASSSGRGDSPLHF
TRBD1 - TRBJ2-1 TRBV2 TGTGCCAGCAGTGATATAGGGACAGGGTACAATGAGCAGTTCTTC CASSDIGTGYNEQFF
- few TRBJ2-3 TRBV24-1 TGTGCCACCAGTGATTCCCGGAAAAGCACAGATACGCAGTATTTT CATSDSRKSTDTQYF
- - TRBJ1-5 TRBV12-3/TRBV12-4 TGTGCCAGCAGCCGGATAACGGGTCTCGGTCAGCCCCAGCATTTT CASSRITGLGQPQHF
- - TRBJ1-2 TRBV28 TGTGCCAGCAGCCAATGGGTTCCTAACTATGGCTACACCTTC CASSQWVPNYGYTF
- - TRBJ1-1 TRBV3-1 TGTGCCAGCAGCCAAGCGGCAGGGGAAACTGAAGCTTTCTTT CASSQAAGETEAFF
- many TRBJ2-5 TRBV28 TGTGCCAGCTCCGAGACGGGTGTCGGAGAGACCCAGTACTTC CASSETGVGETQYF
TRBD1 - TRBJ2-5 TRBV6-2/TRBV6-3 TGTGCCAGCCAGGGACAGGAGCAAGAGACCCAGTACTTC CASQGQEQETQYF
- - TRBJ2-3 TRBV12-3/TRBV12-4 TGTGCCAGCAGTTTAGGGGCAGCGAACACAGATACGCAGTATTTT CASSLGAANTDTQYF
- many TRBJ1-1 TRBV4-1 TGCGCCAGCAGCCAGAACACTGAAGCTTTCTTT CASSQNTEAFF
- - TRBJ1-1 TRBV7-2 TGTGCCAGCAGCTTCCTCGGACAAATGGAAGCTTTCTTT CASSFLGQMEAFF
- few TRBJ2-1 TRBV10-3 TGTGCCATCAGTGATAATAGCGTGAGCTCCTACAATGAGCAGTTCTTC CAISDNSVSSYNEQFF
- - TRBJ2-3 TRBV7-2 TGTGCCAGCAGCTTAGACTGGATCGGGGTAGCAGATACGCAGTATTTT CASSLDWIGVADTQYF
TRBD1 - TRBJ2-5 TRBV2 TGTGCCAGCAGTCTTAAGACAGGGGGCTTCGGAACCCAGTACTTC CASSLKTGGFGTQYF
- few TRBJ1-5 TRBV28 TGTGCCAGCAGTTTAACTCATAGCAATCAGCCCCAGCATTTT CASSLTHSNQPQHF